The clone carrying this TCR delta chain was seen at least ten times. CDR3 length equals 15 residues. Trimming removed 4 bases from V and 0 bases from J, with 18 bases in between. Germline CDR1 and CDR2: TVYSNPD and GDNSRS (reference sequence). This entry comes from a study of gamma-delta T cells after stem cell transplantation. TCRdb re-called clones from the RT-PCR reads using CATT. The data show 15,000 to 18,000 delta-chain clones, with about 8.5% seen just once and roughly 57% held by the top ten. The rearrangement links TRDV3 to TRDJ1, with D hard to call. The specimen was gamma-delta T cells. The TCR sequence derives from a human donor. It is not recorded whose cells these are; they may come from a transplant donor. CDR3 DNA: TGTGCCTGTTCACCCACGCCGCTGTACACCGATAAACTCATCTTT. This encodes CACSPTPLYTDKLIF.